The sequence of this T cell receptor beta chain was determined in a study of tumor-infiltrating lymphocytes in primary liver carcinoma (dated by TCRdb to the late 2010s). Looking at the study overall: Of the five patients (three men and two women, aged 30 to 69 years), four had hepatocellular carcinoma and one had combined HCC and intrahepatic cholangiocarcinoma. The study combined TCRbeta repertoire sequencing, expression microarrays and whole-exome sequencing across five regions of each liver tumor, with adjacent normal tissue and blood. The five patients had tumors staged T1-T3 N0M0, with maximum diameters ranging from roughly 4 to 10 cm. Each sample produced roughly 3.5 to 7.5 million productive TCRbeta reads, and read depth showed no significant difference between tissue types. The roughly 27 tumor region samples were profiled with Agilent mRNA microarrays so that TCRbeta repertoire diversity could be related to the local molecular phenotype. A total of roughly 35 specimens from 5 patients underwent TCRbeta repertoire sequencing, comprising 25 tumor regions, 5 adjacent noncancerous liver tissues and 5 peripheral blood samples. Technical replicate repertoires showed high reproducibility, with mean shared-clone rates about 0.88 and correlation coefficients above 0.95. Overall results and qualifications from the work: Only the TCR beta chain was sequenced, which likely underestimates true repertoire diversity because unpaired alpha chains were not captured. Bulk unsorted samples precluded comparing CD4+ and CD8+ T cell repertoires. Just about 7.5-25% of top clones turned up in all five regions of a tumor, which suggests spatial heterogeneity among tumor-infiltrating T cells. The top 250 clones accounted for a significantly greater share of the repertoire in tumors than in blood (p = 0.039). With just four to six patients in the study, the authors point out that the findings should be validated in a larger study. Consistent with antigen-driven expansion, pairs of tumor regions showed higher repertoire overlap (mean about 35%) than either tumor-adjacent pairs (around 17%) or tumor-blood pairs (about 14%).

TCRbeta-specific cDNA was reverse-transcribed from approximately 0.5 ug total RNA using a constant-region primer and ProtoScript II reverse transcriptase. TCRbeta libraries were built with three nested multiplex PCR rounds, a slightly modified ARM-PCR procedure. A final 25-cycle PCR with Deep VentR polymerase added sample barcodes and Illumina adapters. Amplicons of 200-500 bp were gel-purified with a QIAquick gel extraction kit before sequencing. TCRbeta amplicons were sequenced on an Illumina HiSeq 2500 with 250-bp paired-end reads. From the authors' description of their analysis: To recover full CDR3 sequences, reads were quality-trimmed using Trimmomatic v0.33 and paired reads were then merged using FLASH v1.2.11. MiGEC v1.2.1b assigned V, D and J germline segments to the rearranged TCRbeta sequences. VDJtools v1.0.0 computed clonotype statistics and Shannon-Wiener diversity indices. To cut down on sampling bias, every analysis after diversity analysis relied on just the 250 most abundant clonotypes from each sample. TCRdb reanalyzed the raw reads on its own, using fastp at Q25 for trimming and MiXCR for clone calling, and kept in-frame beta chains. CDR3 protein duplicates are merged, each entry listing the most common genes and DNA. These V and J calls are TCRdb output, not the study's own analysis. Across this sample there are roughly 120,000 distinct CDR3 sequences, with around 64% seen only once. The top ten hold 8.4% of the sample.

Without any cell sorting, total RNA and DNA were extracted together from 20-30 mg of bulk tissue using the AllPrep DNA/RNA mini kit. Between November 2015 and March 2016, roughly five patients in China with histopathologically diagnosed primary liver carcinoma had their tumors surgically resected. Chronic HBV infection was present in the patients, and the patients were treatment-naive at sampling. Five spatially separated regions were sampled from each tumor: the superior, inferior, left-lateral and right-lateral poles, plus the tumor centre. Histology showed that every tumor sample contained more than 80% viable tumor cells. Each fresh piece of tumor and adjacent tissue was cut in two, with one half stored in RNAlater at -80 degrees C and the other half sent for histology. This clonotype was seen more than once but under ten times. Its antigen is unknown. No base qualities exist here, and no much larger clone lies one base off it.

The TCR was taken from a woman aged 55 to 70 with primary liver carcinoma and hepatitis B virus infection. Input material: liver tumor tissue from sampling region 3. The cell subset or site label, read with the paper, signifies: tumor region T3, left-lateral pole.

The sequenced DNA is TGTGCCAGCAGTGGGACTAGCTGGGAGACCCAGTACTTC. The resulting protein is CASSGTSWETQYF. The chain is encoded by TRBV28 joined to TRBJ2-5; 9 bases in between match TRBD2. From a lookup of the germline V gene, CDR1 and CDR2 are MDHEN and SYDVKM. V is trimmed back by 5 bases and J by 5 bases, and the junction contains 3 bases that no gene match accounts for. The CDR3 numbers 13 residues from cysteine through phenylalanine. Just CDR3 DNA is preserved here, 39 bases in frame from base 1. With the rest looked up from the reference TRBV28 and TRBJ2-5 genes rather than sequenced, the full variable domain is DVKVTQSSRYLVKRTGEKVFLECVQDMDHENMFWYRQDPGLGLRLIYFSYDVKMKEKGDIPEGYSVSREKKERFSLILESASTNQTSMYLCASSGTSWETQYFGPGTRLLVL.